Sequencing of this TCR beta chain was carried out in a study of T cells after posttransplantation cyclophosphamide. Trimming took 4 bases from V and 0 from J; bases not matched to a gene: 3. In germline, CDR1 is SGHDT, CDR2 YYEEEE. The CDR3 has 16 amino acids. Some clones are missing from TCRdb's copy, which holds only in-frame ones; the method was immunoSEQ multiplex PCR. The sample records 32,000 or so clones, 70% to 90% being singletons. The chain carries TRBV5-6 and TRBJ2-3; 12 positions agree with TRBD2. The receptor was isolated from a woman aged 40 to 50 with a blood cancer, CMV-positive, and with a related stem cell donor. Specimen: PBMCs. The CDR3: CASSLGTSGSTDTQYF. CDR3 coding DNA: TGTGCCAGCAGCCTCGGGACTAGCGGGAGCACAGATACGCAGTATTTT. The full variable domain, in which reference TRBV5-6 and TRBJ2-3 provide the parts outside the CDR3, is DAGVTQSPTHLIKTRGQQVTLRCSPKSGHDTVSWYQQALGQGPQFIFQYYEEEERQRGNFPDRFSGHQFPNYSSELNVNALLLGDSALYLCASSLGTSGSTDTQYFGPGTRLTVL.